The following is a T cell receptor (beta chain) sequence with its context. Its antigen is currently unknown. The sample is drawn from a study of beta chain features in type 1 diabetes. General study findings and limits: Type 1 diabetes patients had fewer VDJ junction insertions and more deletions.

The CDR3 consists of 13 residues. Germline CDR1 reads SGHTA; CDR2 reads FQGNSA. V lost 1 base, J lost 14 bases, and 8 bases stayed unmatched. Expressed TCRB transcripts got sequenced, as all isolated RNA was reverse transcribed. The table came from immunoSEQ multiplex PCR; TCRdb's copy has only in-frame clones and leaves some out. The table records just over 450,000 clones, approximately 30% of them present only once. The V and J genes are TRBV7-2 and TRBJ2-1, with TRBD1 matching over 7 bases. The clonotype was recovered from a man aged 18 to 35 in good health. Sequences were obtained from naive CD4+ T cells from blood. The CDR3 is CASSLVGDREEFF. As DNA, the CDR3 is TGTGCCAGCAGCTTAGTAGGAGACAGGGAAGAGTTCTTC.